What follows are 13 T cell receptor beta chains derived from one specimen sequenced in a study of patients and donors after allogeneic stem cell transplantation. In TCRdb, the RT-PCR reads were re-called with MiXCR into one record per CDR3 protein. The table includes about 960,000 distinct CDR3 sequences, under 20% detected once. What was sequenced was blood, either unsorted or a sorted T cell fraction (not recorded which). These receptor sequences come from a human donor who was either an allogeneic HSCT recipient or a stem cell or donor lymphocyte infusion donor (not recorded which). It is not recorded whose cells these are; they may come from a transplant donor.

Ten or more counts support this clonotype. V usage is TRBV27 and J usage is TRBJ2-7; D possibly uses TRBD1 or TRBD2 (5 bases each). The CDR3 covers 11 residues. Trimming shortened V by 8 bases and J by 2 bases, and 7 bases separated the two germline ends. The V gene's germline CDR1 is MNHEY and CDR2 SMNVEV (reference sequence). The CDR3 coding sequence is TGTGCCAGCGGGGGTACCTACGAGCAGTACTTC. It translates to CASGGTYEQYF.

In DNA, the CDR3 is TGTGCCAGCAGTTACTCCAGGCGTCCTACCGGGGAGCTGTTTTTT. It yields the protein CASSYSRRPTGELFF. The chain is built from TRBV6-2 or TRBV6-3 and TRBJ2-2, with D unclear. Germline V CDR1 and CDR2: MNHEY, SVGEGT. The CDR3 contains 15 residues. V dropped 0 bases and J dropped 5 bases, with 10 bases sitting between them.

This chain joins TRBV20-1 and TRBJ2-1; 9 positions agree with TRBD1. The CDR3 runs 11 residues. Germline V CDR1 and CDR2: DFQATT, SNEGSKA (reference sequence). Trimming removed 6 bases from V and 7 bases from J; junction bases left unmatched: 1. CDR3: CSAGQGNEQFF. The DNA for the CDR3 is TGCAGTGCAGGACAGGGGAATGAGCAGTTCTTC.

This clonotype was detected many times. V usage is TRBV12-3 or TRBV12-4 and J usage is TRBJ2-1; 7 nucleotides agree with TRBD2. V lost 1 base and J lost 4; bases outside the gene matches: 1. This CDR3 comprises 14 residues. The CDR3 nucleotides read TGTGCCAGCAGTTTAGACGGGGGGTACAATGAGCAGTTCTTC. Translation: CASSLDGGYNEQFF.

This clonotype was detected a few times. The chain joins TRBV4-2 to TRBJ2-5; no clear D gene. V shed 0 bases and J shed 5 bases, with 10 bases lying between them. CDR3 length equals 14 residues. CDR1 and CDR2 (germline): LGHNA, YNFKEQ. In nucleotides, the CDR3 is TGTGCCAGCAGCCAAGAGACCGTCGGGGAGACCCAGTACTTC. This translates into CASSQETVGETQYF.

This clonotype has more than one count but fewer than ten. The chain employs TRBV7-9 and TRBJ2-3; 10 bases agree with TRBD1. There are 16 residues in the CDR3. Per germline, CDR1 SEHNR and CDR2 FQNEAQ (reference sequence). The V and J ends lost 5 bases and 4 bases, in that order; junction bases with no gene match: 9. CDR3 region: CASSTDRGFNSDTQYF. The CDR3, as DNA: TGTGCCAGCAGCACGGACAGGGGGTTTAATTCAGATACGCAGTATTTT. Full variable domain (outside the CDR3, taken from reference TRBV7-9 and TRBJ2-3): DTGVSQNPRHKITKRGQNVTFRCDPISEHNRLYWYRQTLGQGPEFLTYFQNEAQLEKSRLLSDRFSAERPKGSFSTLEIQRTEQGDSAMYLCASSTDRGFNSDTQYFGPGTRLTVL.

This clonotype was detected only a few times. The chain employs TRBV28 and TRBJ2-7; TRBD1 matches at 8 bases. Trimming removed 5 bases from V and 1 base from J; junction bases left unmatched: 7. The germline gives CDR1 MDHEN, CDR2 SYDVKM. This CDR3 has 15 amino acids. CDR3 nucleotides: TGTGCCAGCAGTATCCCGGGACAGGCTTCCTACGAGCAGTACTTC. It is translated as CASSIPGQASYEQYF.

This clonotype was found a few times. The chain carries TRBV12-3 or TRBV12-4 and TRBJ2-2; D is possibly TRBD2 (6 bases). With 10 bases removed from V and 4 bases from J, the gap between germline ends came to 16 bases. The CDR3 consists of 14 residues. CDR3 sequence (DNA): TGTGCCACCGTGGGTCTGCGGGGCACCGGGGAGCTGTTTTTT. Translation: CATVGLRGTGELFF.

In its sample, this clonotype was seen many times. One end of the junction fails to match germline, which may point to a read error. The chain is built from TRBV3-1 and TRBJ2-7; no reliable D call. Germline V gene lookup returns CDR1 LGHDT and CDR2 YNNKEL (reference sequence). CDR3 length: 12 amino acids. DNA of the CDR3: TGCGCCAGCAGTCAAAGAGCCTACGAGCAGTACTTC. Its translation: CASSQRAYEQYF.

A few counts support this clonotype. The genes are TRBV4-2 and TRBJ1-5; 9 bases map to TRBD1. The CDR3 extends over 16 amino acids. In germline, CDR1 is LGHNA, CDR2 YNFKEQ. Unmatched junction bases numbered 13, after V lost 4 bases and J lost 9 bases. The CDR3 spells CASSLDPGTGSPPQHF. The CDR3 coding sequence is TGTGCCAGCAGCCTAGATCCCGGGACAGGGAGCCCGCCCCAGCATTTT.

The chain links TRBV20-1 to TRBJ2-1; D gene ambiguous. The CDR3 runs 16 residues. The V gene lost 2 bases and the J gene lost 0 bases, with 14 bases spanning the gap. Germline V gene sequence: CDR1 DFQATT, CDR2 SNEGSKA (reference sequence). The chain's CDR3 is CSARPATESSYNEQFF. Here the CDR3 DNA reads TGCAGTGCTAGACCGGCCACGGAGAGCTCCTACAATGAGCAGTTCTTC.

This clonotype was found a few times. The rearrangement joins TRBV10-3 to TRBJ1-2, with D perhaps TRBD1 (5 bases). V lost 0 bases, J lost 4 bases, and 12 bases lay in between. CDR1 and CDR2 (germline): ENHRY, SYGVKD. The CDR3 runs 15 residues. For the CDR3, the DNA is TGTGCCATCAGTGAGTCGAGGGACGTACGCTATGGCTACACCTTC. Amino acids: CAISESRDVRYGYTF.

V and J are TRBV27 and TRBJ2-7; 7 bases fit TRBD1. The V segment lost 5 bases and the J segment 3 bases; nucleotides outside the gene matches: 10. The CDR3 runs to 15 residues. CDR1 MNHEY and CDR2 SMNVEV come from the germline V gene (reference sequence). DNA of the CDR3: TGTGCCAGCAGTCCCGCGACAGGGTTCGGCTACGAGCAGTACTTC. Amino acids: CASSPATGFGYEQYF.